Below are 29 T cell receptor beta chains sequenced from a single sample in a study of CD8 T cells in Susac syndrome. An amount of RNA that ranged from roughly 0.5 to 1 ug was reverse transcribed with random hexamers. MiXCR, run by TCRdb on the immunoSEQ multiplex PCR reads, gives a single entry per CDR3 protein. Of approximately 25,000 distinct CDR3 sequences in the sample, around 93% were seen once. The specimen was CD8+ T cells from PBMCs. The source of these receptors is a human donor with Susac syndrome.

In the case of this clonotype: Germline and junction disagree at one end, which may indicate a read error. This chain uses TRBV29-1 with TRBJ1-2; the D is unclear. The CDR3 runs to 10 residues. Germline CDR1 reads SQVTM; CDR2 reads ANQGSEA. The CDR3 DNA sequence: TGCAGCGCTGAAGCGTATGGCTACACCTTC. Translation: CSAEAYGYTF.

The chain carries TRBV6-2 or TRBV6-3 and TRBJ2-1; 14 bases are shared with TRBD2. Germline CDR1 MNHEY, CDR2 SVGEGT. The CDR3 consists of 22 residues. Germline trimming cut 5 bases from V and 3 bases from J; bases unmatched to any gene: 21. The CDR3 sequence is CASSHLLIGLAGGPAVYNEQFF. The CDR3 region has the DNA TGTGCCAGCAGTCACCTCCTTATAGGACTAGCGGGGGGACCGGCGGTCTACAATGAGCAGTTCTTC.

The rearrangement uses TRBV30 and TRBJ2-5; TRBD1 agrees at 8 bases. The V segment lost 0 bases and the J segment 0 bases; nucleotides outside the gene matches: 3. This CDR3 has 15 amino acids. Germline assignment: CDR1 GTSNPN and CDR2 SVGIG (reference sequence). Written as DNA, the CDR3 is TGTGCCTGGAGTGTTACAGGGGGAAACCAAGAGACCCAGTACTTC. It specifies CAWSVTGGNQETQYF.

The chain is built from TRBV29-1 and TRBJ2-3, with 9 nucleotides matching TRBD1. Germline CDR1 reads SQVTM; CDR2 reads ANQGSEA. This CDR3 region has 17 residues. With V trimmed by 3 bases and J by 2 bases, 12 bases remained unmatched. The CDR3, as DNA: TGCAGCGTTGATGGGCCCCGGGACAGGGATTCCACAGATACGCAGTATTTT. Translating gives CSVDGPRDRDSTDTQYF.

The genes are TRBV28 and TRBJ2-7; D is possibly TRBD1 (6 bases). The germline gives CDR1 MDHEN, CDR2 SYDVKM. Trimming removed 2 bases at V and 7 bases at J, with 21 bases between. This CDR3 comprises 16 residues. The chain's CDR3 is CASSLLGSMGAREQYF. In nucleotides, the CDR3 is TGTGCCAGCAGTTTACTTGGGTCAATGGGGGCGCGGGAGCAGTACTTC.

This rearrangement joins TRBV2 to TRBJ1-2; the match to TRBD1 covers 7 bases. CDR3 size: 15 residues. Germline-derived CDR1 and CDR2 are SNHLY and FYNNEI. Unmatched junction bases numbered 5, after V lost 0 bases and J lost 4 bases. The CDR3 nucleotides are TGTGCCAGCAGTGAAGCCTCGGGACAGACCTATGGCTACACCTTC. Protein: CASSEASGQTYGYTF.

This clonotype was recorded once. The chain is built from TRBV2 and TRBJ2-3; the D is unclear. V was trimmed by 11 bases and J by 1 base, leaving 10 bases between them. This CDR3 is 12 amino acids long. The germline V gene encodes CDR1 SNHLY and CDR2 FYNNEI. CDR3 amino acids: CAGLEGTDTQYF. DNA of the CDR3: TGTGCCGGGCTTGAGGGCACAGATACGCAGTATTTT.

The chain joins TRBV28 to TRBJ1-4; 8 nucleotides match TRBD1. The CDR3 totals 14 residues. V dropped 6 bases and J dropped 7; count of bases not matched to a gene: 7. Germline V gene lookup returns CDR1 MDHEN and CDR2 SYDVKM. CDR3 nucleotide sequence: TGTGCCAGCAGCCCCTACAGGGGGTCTGAAAAACTGTTTTTT. It translates to CASSPYRGSEKLFF.

The DNA for the CDR3 is TGTGCCAGCAGTTGGGCGGCCCCTCAAGAGACCCAGTACTTC. It is translated as CASSWAAPQETQYF. V usage is TRBV6-5 and J usage is TRBJ2-5; D gene unclear. V was clipped by 4 bases and J by 2 bases, with 11 bases between them. Germline CDR1 is MNHEY and CDR2 is SVGAGI. The CDR3 length is 14 residues.

As DNA, the CDR3 is TGTGCCACCAGCAGAGCAGGAGCGGGGATCACAGATACGCAGTATTTT. Protein sequence: CATSRAGAGITDTQYF. The chain uses TRBV15 and TRBJ2-3; 7 bases agree with TRBD2. Germline CDR1 LNHNV, CDR2 YYDKDF (reference sequence). Unmatched junction bases numbered 6, after V lost 1 base and J lost 2 bases. The CDR3 loop spans 16 amino acids.

The chain employs TRBV19 and TRBJ1-5; D perhaps matches TRBD1 (5 bases). V lost 5 bases and J 1 base, leaving 18 bases between the germline ends. Germline CDR1 is LNHDA and CDR2 is SQIVND (reference sequence). The CDR3 is 17 amino acids. The CDR3 sequence is CASSDYGKWGSNQPQHF. The CDR3 DNA is TGTGCCAGTAGTGACTACGGGAAATGGGGGAGCAATCAGCCCCAGCATTTT.

The genes are TRBV6-5 and TRBJ2-1; 11 nucleotides agree with TRBD1. Unmatched junction bases numbered 6, after V lost 0 bases and J lost 8 bases. CDR3 size: 16 residues. Looked up from germline, CDR1 is MNHEY and CDR2 is SVGAGI. CDR3 DNA sequence: TGTGCCAGCAGTTACTCCCCGGGACAGGGGGACTATGAGCAGTTCTTC. This translates into CASSYSPGQGDYEQFF.

The sample holds a few counts of this clonotype. The rearrangement joins TRBV7-3 to TRBJ1-2; the match to TRBD1 covers 10 bases. Looked up from germline, CDR1 is SGHTA and CDR2 is FQGTGA. The CDR3 runs 17 residues. V trimming: 5 bases; J trimming: 8 bases; junction bases outside the gene matches: 17. This CDR3 is CASSPSPRDRGGDGYTF. In DNA form, the CDR3 reads TGTGCCAGCAGCCCAAGCCCCCGGGACAGGGGAGGTGACGGCTACACCTTC.

This clonotype has a single count. The chain uses TRBV29-1 and TRBJ2-6, with D tentatively TRBD1 (6 bases). V lost 6 bases and J lost 2, with 8 bases in between. The CDR3 contains 13 residues. The germline V gene has CDR1 SQVTM and CDR2 ANQGSEA. CDR3 in amino acids: CSVRTAGANVLTF. The CDR3 nucleotides are TGCAGCGTAAGGACAGCTGGGGCCAACGTCCTGACTTTC.

The gene calls are TRBV27 and TRBJ2-7; tentatively, D is TRBD1 (6 bases). The CDR3 spans 14 residues. Germline V CDR1 and CDR2: MNHEY, SMNVEV (reference sequence). V was cut by 7 bases and J by 5 bases, with 18 bases left in between. CDR3 in DNA: TGTGCCAGCACCAACAGGGCCCTTATGGACGAGCAGTACTTC. Its protein product is CASTNRALMDEQYF.

V gene TRBV11-2 combines with J gene TRBJ2-1; D uncertain. CDR1 and CDR2 (germline): SGHAT, FQNNGV. The germline V and J ends were trimmed by 6 bases and 3 bases, with 15 bases remaining between them. The CDR3 runs 15 residues. The CDR3 here is CASSVPGSNYNEQFF. CDR3 in DNA: TGTGCCAGCAGTGTCCCGGGTTCCAACTACAATGAGCAGTTCTTC.

J is TRBJ1-6 and V is TRBV6-5; D ambiguous. The CDR3 extends over 15 amino acids. Trimming took 2 bases from V and 3 from J, leaving 8 bases between them. Looked up from germline, CDR1 is MNHEY and CDR2 is SVGAGI. The CDR3 protein is CASSYEGFYNSPLHF. The CDR3, as DNA: TGTGCCAGCAGTTACGAAGGCTTCTATAATTCACCCCTCCACTTT.

This sequence joins TRBV7-3 and TRBJ2-5, with unresolved D. The V end was cut by 4 bases, the J end by 4 bases, with 10 bases between. From germline, CDR1 is SGHTA and CDR2 FQGTGA. This CDR3 has 13 residues. The CDR3 is CASSSARAETQYF. The CDR3 region has the DNA TGTGCCAGCAGCTCCGCCCGGGCAGAGACCCAGTACTTC.

CDR3 nucleotide sequence: TGTGCCAGCAGCCAGGGGAGGAGCTCCTACGAGCAGTACTTC. It encodes CASSQGRSSYEQYF. V and J are TRBV7-9 and TRBJ2-7, with D perhaps TRBD1 or TRBD2 (6 bases each). V lost 5 bases and J lost 0, with 11 bases in between. The germline CDR1 and CDR2 sequences are SEHNR and FQNEAQ (reference sequence). The CDR3 sequence is 14 residues long.

This chain joins TRBV5-6 and TRBJ2-5, with TRBD1 as a possible D gene (6 bases). Germline lookup yields CDR1 SGHDT and CDR2 YYEEEE. Trimming took 1 base from V and 0 from J, leaving 10 bases between them. This CDR3 region has 15 residues. CDR3 sequence reads: CASSLLGAHQETQYF. CDR3 DNA sequence: TGTGCCAGCAGCTTGCTGGGGGCCCACCAAGAGACCCAGTACTTC.

This clonotype was observed a few times. This chain uses TRBV6-6 with TRBJ1-1, with D unclear. V lost 2 bases and J lost 3, with 7 bases in between. The CDR3 is made up of 13 amino acids. Per germline, CDR1 MNHNY and CDR2 SVGAGI (reference sequence). CDR3 region: CASSYTGDTEAFF. CDR3 nucleotides: TGTGCCAGCAGTTACACCGGGGACACTGAAGCTTTCTTT.

V usage is TRBV28 and J usage is TRBJ2-2; 11 bases match TRBD2. Germline CDR1 MDHEN, CDR2 SYDVKM. V gave up 5 bases and J gave up 0 bases; unmatched junction bases: 8. CDR3 length: 18 residues. In nucleotides, the CDR3 is TGTGCCAGCAGTACCCAAGGACTAGCGGGCCCGAACACCGGGGAGCTGTTTTTT. Translating it yields CASSTQGLAGPNTGELFF. The full variable domain, in which reference TRBV28 and TRBJ2-2 provide the parts outside the CDR3, is DVKVTQSSRYLVKRTGEKVFLECVQDMDHENMFWYRQDPGLGLRLIYFSYDVKMKEKGDIPEGYSVSREKKERFSLILESASTNQTSMYLCASSTQGLAGPNTGELFFGEGSRLTVL.

The CDR3 reads CASSLSGSNQPQHF. The CDR3 bases are TGTGCCAGCAGTTTATCAGGGAGCAATCAGCCCCAGCATTTT. The rearrangement uses TRBV12-3 or TRBV12-4 and TRBJ1-5; the D gene is possibly TRBD1 (5 bases). The CDR3 length is 14 residues. The V end was cut by 2 bases, the J end by 1 base, with 6 bases between.

This chain joins TRBV5-1 and TRBJ2-2; D is undetermined. CDR1 SGHRS and CDR2 YFSETQ come from the germline V gene. Trimming removed 1 base at V and 2 bases at J, with 0 bases between. The CDR3 length is 12 residues. The CDR3 loop is CASSLNTGELFF. The DNA of the CDR3 is TGCGCCAGCAGCTTGAACACCGGGGAGCTGTTTTTT.

The V gene is TRBV6-5, the J gene TRBJ2-7; 9 positions agree with TRBD1. V dropped 0 bases and J dropped 7; count of bases not matched to a gene: 4. The CDR3 totals 14 residues. The V gene's germline CDR1 is MNHEY and CDR2 SVGAGI. CDR3 sequence: CASSYSQGAYEQYF. The CDR3 DNA reads as TGTGCCAGCAGTTACTCACAGGGGGCGTATGAGCAGTACTTC.

The genes are TRBV7-9 and TRBJ2-7; TRBD1 might be the D (6 bases). Germline V gives CDR1 SEHNR, CDR2 FQNEAQ (reference sequence). The CDR3 is 14 residues long. Trimming removed 4 bases at V and 3 bases at J, with 13 bases between. The DNA for the CDR3 is TGTGCCAGCAGCTCGAGGGACACCTACTACGAGCAGTACTTC. The encoded protein is CASSSRDTYYEQYF.

The CDR3 region has the DNA TGTGCCAGCCATATAGGTCCAGCGGCAAACACCGGGGAGCTGTTTTTT. Its translation is CASHIGPAANTGELFF. The V gene is TRBV28, the J gene TRBJ2-2; D might be TRBD2 (5 bases). The CDR3 is 16 residues long. Germline V gives CDR1 MDHEN, CDR2 SYDVKM. The germline V and J ends were trimmed by 8 bases and 2 bases, with 18 bases remaining between them.

This chain joins TRBV20-1 and TRBJ1-1; 10 nucleotides match TRBD1. Germline loops: CDR1 DFQATT, CDR2 SNEGSKA (reference sequence). Unmatched junction bases numbered 8, after V lost 6 bases and J lost 4 bases. The CDR3 loop spans 14 amino acids. CDR3 coding DNA: TGCAGTGCCCAGACAGGGGGCTCGCCCACTGAAGCTTTCTTT. Residues: CSAQTGGSPTEAFF.

This chain connects TRBV29-1 to TRBJ1-2, with a possible D match to TRBD1 (6 bases). V lost 7 bases and J lost 6, with 12 bases in between. The CDR3 has 11 residues. Germline assignment: CDR1 SQVTM and CDR2 ANQGSEA. The CDR3 nucleotides are TGCAGCGATCAAAACAGGGATGGCTACACCTTC. Amino acid sequence: CSDQNRDGYTF.